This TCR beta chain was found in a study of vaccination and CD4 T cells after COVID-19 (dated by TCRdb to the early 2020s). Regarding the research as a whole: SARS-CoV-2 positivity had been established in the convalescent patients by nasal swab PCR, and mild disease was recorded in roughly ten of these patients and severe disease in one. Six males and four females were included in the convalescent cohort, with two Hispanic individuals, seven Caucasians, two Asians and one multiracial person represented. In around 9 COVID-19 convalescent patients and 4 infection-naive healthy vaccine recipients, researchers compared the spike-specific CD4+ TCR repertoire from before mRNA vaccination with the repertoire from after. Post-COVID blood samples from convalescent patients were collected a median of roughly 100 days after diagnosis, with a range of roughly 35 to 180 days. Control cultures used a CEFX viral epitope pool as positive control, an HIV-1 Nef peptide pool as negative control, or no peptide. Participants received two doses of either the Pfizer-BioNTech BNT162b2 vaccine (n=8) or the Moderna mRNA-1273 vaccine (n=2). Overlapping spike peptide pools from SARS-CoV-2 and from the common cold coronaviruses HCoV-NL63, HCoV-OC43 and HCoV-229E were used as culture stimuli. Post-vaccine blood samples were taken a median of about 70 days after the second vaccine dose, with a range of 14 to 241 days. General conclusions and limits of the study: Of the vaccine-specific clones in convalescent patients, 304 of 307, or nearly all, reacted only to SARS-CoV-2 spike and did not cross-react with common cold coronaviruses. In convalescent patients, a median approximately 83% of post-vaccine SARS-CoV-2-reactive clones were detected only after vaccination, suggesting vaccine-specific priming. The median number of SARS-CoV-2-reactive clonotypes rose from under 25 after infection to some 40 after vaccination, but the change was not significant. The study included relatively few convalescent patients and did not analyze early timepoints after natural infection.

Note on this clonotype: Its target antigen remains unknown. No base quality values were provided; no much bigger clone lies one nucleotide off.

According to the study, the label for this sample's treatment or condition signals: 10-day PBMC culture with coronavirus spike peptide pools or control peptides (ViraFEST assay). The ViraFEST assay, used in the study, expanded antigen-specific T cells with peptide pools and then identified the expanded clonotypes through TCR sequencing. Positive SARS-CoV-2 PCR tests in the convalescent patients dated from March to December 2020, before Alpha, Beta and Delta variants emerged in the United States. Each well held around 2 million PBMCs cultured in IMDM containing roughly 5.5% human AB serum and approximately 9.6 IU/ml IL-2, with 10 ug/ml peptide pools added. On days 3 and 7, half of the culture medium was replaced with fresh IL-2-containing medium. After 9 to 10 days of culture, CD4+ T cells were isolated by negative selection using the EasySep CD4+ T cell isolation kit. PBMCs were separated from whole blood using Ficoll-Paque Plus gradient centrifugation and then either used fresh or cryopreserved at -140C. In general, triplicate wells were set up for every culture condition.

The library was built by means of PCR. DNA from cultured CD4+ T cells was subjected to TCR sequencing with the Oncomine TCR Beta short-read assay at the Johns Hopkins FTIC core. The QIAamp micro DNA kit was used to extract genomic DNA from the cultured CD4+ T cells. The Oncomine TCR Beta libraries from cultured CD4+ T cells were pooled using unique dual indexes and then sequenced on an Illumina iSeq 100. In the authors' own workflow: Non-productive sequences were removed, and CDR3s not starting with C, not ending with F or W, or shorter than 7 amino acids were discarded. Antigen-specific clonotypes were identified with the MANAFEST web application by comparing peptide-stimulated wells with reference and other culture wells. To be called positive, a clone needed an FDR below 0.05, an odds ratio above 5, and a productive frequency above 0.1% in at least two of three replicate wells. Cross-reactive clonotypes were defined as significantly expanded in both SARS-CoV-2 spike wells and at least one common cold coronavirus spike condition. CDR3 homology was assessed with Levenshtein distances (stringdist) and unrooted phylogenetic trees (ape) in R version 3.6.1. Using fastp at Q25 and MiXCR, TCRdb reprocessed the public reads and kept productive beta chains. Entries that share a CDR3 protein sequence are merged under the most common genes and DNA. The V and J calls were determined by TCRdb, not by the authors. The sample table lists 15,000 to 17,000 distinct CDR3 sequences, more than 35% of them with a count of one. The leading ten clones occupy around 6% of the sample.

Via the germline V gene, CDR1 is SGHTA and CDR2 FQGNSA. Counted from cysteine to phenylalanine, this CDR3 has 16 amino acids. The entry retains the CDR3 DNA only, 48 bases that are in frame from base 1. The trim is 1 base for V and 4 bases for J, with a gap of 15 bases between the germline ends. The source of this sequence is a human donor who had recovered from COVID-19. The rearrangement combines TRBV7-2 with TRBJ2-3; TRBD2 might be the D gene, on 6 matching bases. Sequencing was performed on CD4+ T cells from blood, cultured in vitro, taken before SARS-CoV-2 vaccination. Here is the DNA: TGTGCCAGCAGCTTAGTAGGCGGGGCGGGCTCAGATACGCAGTATTTT. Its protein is CASSLVGGAGSDTQYF.